The clone carrying this T cell receptor beta chain has only a few counts. Antigen unknown. One end of the junction is discordant with germline, which a read error may explain. This sample was included in a study of post-analysis software for immune sequencing data. Looking at the study overall: The study covered relapsing-remitting, secondary progressive and progressive-relapsing courses of multiple sclerosis.

The CDR3 runs to 17 residues. The study's findings and limits: Patients carried roughly 5 TRBV segments more frequently than controls did, and TRBV5-6, TRBV5-1 and TRBV20-1 were among them. A significant reduction in normalized Chao1 diversity was observed in multiple sclerosis patients versus controls.

TCR beta libraries were prepared from cDNA with unique molecular identifiers. TCRdb re-analysed the PCR reads in MiXCR, keeping a single row per CDR3 protein. The profile covers 170,000 or so distinct CDR3 sequences, with around 30% appearing a single time and roughly 1.6% taken by the ten largest. This clonotype was sampled from a girl aged 5-17 years with multiple sclerosis. The sequenced material came from blood. This rearrangement joins TRBV12-3 or TRBV12-4 to TRBJ2-3, with D possibly called TRBD1 or TRBD2 (6 bases each). The CDR3 DNA is TGTGCCAGCAGTCTTCGTCAGGGGACTTCTAACACAGATGCGCAGTATTTT. It yields the protein CASSLRQGTSNTDAQYF.